The 20 T cell receptor beta chains given below trace back to one sample, sequenced in a study of shared clonotypes between healthy human individuals. Some clones are missing from TCRdb's copy, which holds only in-frame ones; the method was immunoSEQ multiplex PCR. This table holds 2 million to 2.5 million clones, 90% to 96% found once. The source material was naive CD4+ T cells sorted from blood. The sample's subset: CD45RA+ positively selected. The receptors derive from a man aged 18 to 30 in good health.

The chain carries TRBV9 and TRBJ1-1; no clear D gene. Looked up from germline, CDR1 is SGDLS and CDR2 is YYNGEE. V gave up 1 base and J gave up 4 bases, with 17 bases separating them. This CDR3 has 16 amino acids. The DNA for the CDR3 is TGTGCCAGCAGCGTATTAGGACTCCCTACCCCCACTGAAGCTTTCTTT. Its protein product is CASSVLGLPTPTEAFF.

Concerning this clone itself: Other DNA sequences in the sample encode the same CDR3. V and J are TRBV9 and TRBJ1-4; D not certain. CDR1 and CDR2 (germline): SGDLS, YYNGEE. Trimming took off 0 bases at V and 0 bases at J, with 9 bases between the two ends. The CDR3 loop spans 16 amino acids. The CDR3 reads CASSVGPGTTNEKLFF. The CDR3 nucleotides are TGTGCCAGCAGCGTAGGGCCGGGGACAACTAATGAAAAACTGTTTTTT.

V gene TRBV4-1 combines with J gene TRBJ2-7, with TRBD2 matching 13 bases. The CDR3 length is 16 residues. V trimming: 1 base; J trimming: 2 bases; junction bases outside the gene matches: 2. Germline V CDR1 and CDR2: MGHRA, YSYEKL. CDR3 sequence reads: CASSQVGLAGPYEQYF. CDR3 DNA: TGCGCCAGCAGCCAAGTGGGACTAGCGGGACCCTACGAGCAGTACTTC.

The rearrangement links TRBV10-3 to TRBJ2-1; weak D call: TRBD1 (6 bases). The CDR3 spans 15 residues. V was shortened by 6 bases and J by 6 bases, with 18 bases between the two germline ends. The germline V gene has CDR1 ENHRY and CDR2 SYGVKD. The CDR3, as DNA: TGTGCCATCAGGACAGGACTGGACACCTTCAATGAGCAGTTCTTC. This translates into CAIRTGLDTFNEQFF.

This clone appeared a few times. Other DNA sequences in the sample encode the same CDR3. V usage is TRBV5-1 and J usage is TRBJ1-5; D not resolved. The V gene lost 4 bases and the J gene lost 0 bases, with 5 bases spanning the gap. The CDR3 loop spans 13 amino acids. Germline V gene lookup returns CDR1 SGHRS and CDR2 YFSETQ. Here the CDR3 reads CASSTDSNQPQHF. The CDR3 nucleotides are TGCGCCAGCAGCACCGATAGCAATCAGCCCCAGCATTTT.

The rearrangement uses TRBV2 and TRBJ1-2; the D gene is possibly TRBD1 (5 bases). Per germline, CDR1 SNHLY and CDR2 FYNNEI. V was trimmed by 5 bases and J by 5 bases, leaving 12 bases between them. The CDR3 contains 13 residues. CDR3 DNA sequence: TGTGCCAGCAGTAGCGGGACCGCGTATGGCTACACCTTC. Translated: CASSSGTAYGYTF.

The V call is TRBV7-2, the J call TRBJ2-7; 8 positions match TRBD1. J gave up 0 bases and V 5 bases, and 6 bases lay outside the gene matches. The CDR3 is 15 residues long. Germline CDR1 SGHTA, CDR2 FQGNSA. The CDR3 loop is CASSPGQGNSYEQYF. The CDR3 DNA sequence: TGTGCCAGCAGCCCCGGACAGGGTAACTCCTACGAGCAGTACTTC.

The chain combines TRBV28 with TRBJ1-2; no clear D gene. The CDR3 consists of 15 residues. The germline CDR1 and CDR2 sequences are MDHEN and SYDVKM. Trimming shortened V by 5 bases and J by 0 bases, and 13 bases separated the two germline ends. The CDR3 bases are TGTGCCAGCAGTAACGTCAGAATAACTAACTATGGCTACACCTTC. The encoded protein is CASSNVRITNYGYTF.

The chain links TRBV29-1 to TRBJ1-1, with 7 bases identical to TRBD1. Trimming cost V 7 bases and J 3 bases; bases outside gene matches: 2. Germline CDR1 is SQVTM and CDR2 is ANQGSEA. CDR3 length: 11 amino acids. The CDR3 sequence: CSGGGYTEAFF. CDR3 nucleotides: TGCAGCGGAGGGGGCTACACTGAAGCTTTCTTT.

The chain couples TRBV28 to TRBJ2-7; D unresolved. V dropped 4 bases and J dropped 2 bases, with 12 bases sitting between them. Germline CDR1 and CDR2: MDHEN and SYDVKM. The CDR3 has 14 amino acids. Here the CDR3 DNA reads TGTGCCAGCAGTTCCCCTGGGTCACCCTACGAGCAGTACTTC. It specifies CASSSPGSPYEQYF.

As regards this clone: Other DNA sequences within the sample encode an identical CDR3. The V and J genes are TRBV10-3 and TRBJ2-7; 9 bases fit TRBD1. The CDR3 runs to 15 residues. The germline CDR1 and CDR2 sequences are ENHRY and SYGVKD. Trimming removed 3 bases from V and 3 bases from J; junction bases left unmatched: 6. CDR3 protein: CAISDPGQGNYEQYF. In nucleotides, the CDR3 is TGTGCCATCAGTGATCCGGGACAGGGTAACTACGAGCAGTACTTC.

The chain has TRBV9 and TRBJ2-1; 11 bases map to TRBD1. The trim removed 0 bases at V and 8 bases at J, leaving 4 bases unmatched. The CDR3 consists of 15 residues. CDR1 and CDR2 from the germline V gene are SGDLS and YYNGEE. CDR3 sequence: CASSVEGQGVYEQFF. CDR3 nucleotide sequence: TGTGCCAGCAGCGTAGAGGGACAGGGGGTCTATGAGCAGTTCTTC. Full variable domain (outside the CDR3, taken from reference TRBV9 and TRBJ2-1): DSGVTQTPKHLITATGQRVTLRCSPRSGDLSVYWYQQSLDQGLQFLIQYYNGEERAKGNILERFSAQQFPDLHSELNLSSLELGDSALYFCASSVEGQGVYEQFFGPGTRLTVL.

This clone was seen just once. This chain uses TRBV5-6 with TRBJ2-2; 7 bases are a match to TRBD1. Germline CDR1 is SGHDT and CDR2 is YYEEEE. This CDR3 is built from 17 residues. After removal of 0 bases from V and 6 bases from J, the junction contained 11 bases not matched to a gene. As DNA, the CDR3 is TGTGCCAGCAGCTTGGGAGGGGGCAGGTTAATTGCCGGGGAGCTGTTTTTT. It codes for CASSLGGGRLIAGELFF.

The genes are TRBV27 and TRBJ1-2; D not resolved. The CDR3 runs 13 residues. The germline V gene encodes CDR1 MNHEY and CDR2 SMNVEV (reference sequence). The V end lost 6 bases, the J end lost 2 bases, and 10 bases lay between the germline ends. The CDR3 DNA follows: TGTGCCAGCAGCCGGACGGAGAACTATGGCTACACCTTC. Protein sequence: CASSRTENYGYTF.

The chain recombines TRBV18 with TRBJ1-5; D uncertain. CDR1 and CDR2 from the germline V gene are KGHSH and LQKENI. There are 14 residues in the CDR3. The germline V and J ends were trimmed by 3 bases and 6 bases, with 12 bases remaining between them. The CDR3 sequence: CASSPTEKGQPQHF. CDR3 coding DNA: TGTGCCAGCTCACCCACGGAAAAGGGTCAGCCCCAGCATTTT.

This clone was detected only a few times. V usage is TRBV30 and J usage is TRBJ1-3; D remains ambiguous. This CDR3 has 11 residues. The germline V and J ends were trimmed by 4 bases and 5 bases, with 6 bases remaining between them. CDR1 and CDR2 (germline): GTSNPN, SVGIG (reference sequence). The CDR3: CAWTDRNTIYF. CDR3 coding DNA: TGTGCCTGGACAGACCGAAACACCATATATTTT.

The V and J genes are TRBV10-3 and TRBJ1-4; D gene unclear. Trimming cost V 0 bases and J 0 bases, with 5 bases left between them. The CDR3 contains 15 residues. Germline-derived CDR1 and CDR2 are ENHRY and SYGVKD. CDR3 in DNA: TGTGCCATCAGTGAGTCACAGACAACTAATGAAAAACTGTTTTTT. Translation: CAISESQTTNEKLFF.

The J gene is TRBJ2-2, the V gene TRBV19, with unresolved D. V was pared by 0 bases and J by 1 base, with 6 bases between. The CDR3 is made up of 15 amino acids. The germline V gene has CDR1 LNHDA and CDR2 SQIVND (reference sequence). The CDR3 loop reads CASSIDQRNTGELFF. CDR3 in DNA: TGTGCCAGTAGTATAGATCAACGGAACACCGGGGAGCTGTTTTTT.

This rearrangement joins TRBV5-4 to TRBJ2-5, with D possibly being TRBD2 (7 bases). The CDR3 runs to 15 residues. Trimming took off 4 bases at V and 3 bases at J, with 16 bases between the two ends. In germline, CDR1 is SGHNT, CDR2 YYREEE (reference sequence). The CDR3 nucleotides read TGTGCCAGCAGCCCCGGCGGGGGCCGGGAAGAGACCCAGTACTTC. Protein product: CASSPGGGREETQYF.

V and J are TRBV10-1 and TRBJ1-6, with unresolved D. Trimming pared 8 bases from V and 8 bases from J, leaving 19 bases between. Germline values: CDR1 WNHNN, CDR2 SYGVQD (reference sequence). This CDR3 spans 15 amino acids. The DNA for the CDR3 is TGCGCCAGCCCTGGAAAACAAATTCTAGATTCACCCCTCCACTTT. Protein product: CASPGKQILDSPLHF.